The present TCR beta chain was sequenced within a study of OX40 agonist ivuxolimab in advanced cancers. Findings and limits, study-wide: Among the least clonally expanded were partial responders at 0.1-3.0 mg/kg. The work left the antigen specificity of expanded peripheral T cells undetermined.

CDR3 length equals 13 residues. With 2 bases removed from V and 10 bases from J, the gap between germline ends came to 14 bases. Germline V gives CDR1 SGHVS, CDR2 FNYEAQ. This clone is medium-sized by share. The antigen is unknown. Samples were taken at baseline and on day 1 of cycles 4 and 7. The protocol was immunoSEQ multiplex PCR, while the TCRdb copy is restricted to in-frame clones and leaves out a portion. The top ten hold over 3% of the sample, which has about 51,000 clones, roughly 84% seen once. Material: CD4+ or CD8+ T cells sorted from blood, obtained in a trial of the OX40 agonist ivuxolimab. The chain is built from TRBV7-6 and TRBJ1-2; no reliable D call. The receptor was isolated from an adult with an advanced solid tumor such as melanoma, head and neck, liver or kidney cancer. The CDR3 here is CASSLSSPANYTF. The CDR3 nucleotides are TGTGCCAGCAGCTTAAGCTCCCCCGCCAACTACACCTTC.